This T cell receptor beta chain was observed in a study of T-cell reconstitution after alpha-beta-depleted transplantation in children. Library preparation (for TCRbeta) was performed with unique molecular identifiers. TCRdb recomputed calls from the PCR reads with MiXCR, one row per CDR3 protein. This sample has roughly 790,000 distinct CDR3 sequences, with around 15% found just once. Notes on the study in general: At day 60, the high TCRbeta diversity found in some patients originated from recipient T cells and thymic progenitors that had survived. Fresh T-cell production supplied most of the T-cell counts and diversity seen one year after transplant. Several hundred expanded graft clones reportedly gave rise to the alpha-beta T cells present about two months after transplant.

This clonotype was found many times. Its antigen is as yet unknown. Trimming stripped 0 bases from V and 3 bases from J, with 12 bases between. Germline loops: CDR1 MGHRA, CDR2 YSYEKL. This CDR3 spans 15 amino acids. Source: PBMCs, mostly from graft donor cells, taken 360 days after TCRalphabeta/CD19-depleted stem cell transplant. The chain combines TRBV4-1 with TRBJ2-7; D gene uncertain. The clonotype was recovered from a male patient younger than 18 who had a stem cell transplant for acute lymphoblastic leukemia, so the T cells may come from the graft donor. Here the CDR3 reads CASSQDLAINYEQYF. DNA for the CDR3: TGCGCCAGCAGCCAAGATCTGGCCATTAACTACGAGCAGTACTTC.